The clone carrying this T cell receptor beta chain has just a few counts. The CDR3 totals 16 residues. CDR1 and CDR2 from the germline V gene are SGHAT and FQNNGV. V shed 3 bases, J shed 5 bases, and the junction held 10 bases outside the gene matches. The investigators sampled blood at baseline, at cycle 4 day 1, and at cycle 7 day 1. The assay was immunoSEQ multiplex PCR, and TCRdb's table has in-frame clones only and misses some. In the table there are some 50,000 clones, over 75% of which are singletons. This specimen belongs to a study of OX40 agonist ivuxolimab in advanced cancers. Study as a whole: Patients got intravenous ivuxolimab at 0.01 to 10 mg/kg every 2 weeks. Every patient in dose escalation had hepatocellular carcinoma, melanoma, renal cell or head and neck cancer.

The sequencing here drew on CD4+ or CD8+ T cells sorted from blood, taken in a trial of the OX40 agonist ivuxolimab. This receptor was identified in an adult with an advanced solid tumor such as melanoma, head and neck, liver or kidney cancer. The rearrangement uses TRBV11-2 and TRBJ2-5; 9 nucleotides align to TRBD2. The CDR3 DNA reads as TGTGCCAGCAGCTTTTTTGTAGCGGGAGTTGGGGAGACCCAGTACTTC. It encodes CASSFFVAGVGETQYF.